This T cell receptor (beta chain) appears in the sequencing data of a study of shared clonotypes between healthy human individuals. Study-level information: Those who served as donors were a couple of women and a few men between the ages of 18 and 49.

The CDR3 consists of 16 residues. Germline V gene lookup returns CDR1 MNHEY and CDR2 SMNVEV (reference sequence). The ends were cut back, 2 bases at V and 0 bases at J, with 10 bases in the middle. Terminally differentiated effector memory CD45RA+ cells were excluded from the naive CD8 cells, which were CD45RO-negative and positively selected for CCR7. Assay runs were performed at deep level. Authors' methods: As immunoSEQ supplied junction-only sequences (without quality scores), filtering differed. Some clones are missing from TCRdb's copy, which holds only in-frame ones; the method was immunoSEQ multiplex PCR. That table gives V, J and clone size, and the DNA gave D and trimming. The sample lists about 2.1 million clones; roughly 91% were seen once.

The receptor's source is a man between 18 and 35 years old in good health. Some clones in this sample may be carry-over from other donors' samples. The J gene is TRBJ2-2, the V gene TRBV27; D is undetermined. Sequenced input: naive CD8+ T cells from PBMCs. CDR3 region: CASSLGSAANTGELFF. CDR3 in DNA: TGTGCCAGCAGTTTAGGGTCGGCTGCGAACACCGGGGAGCTGTTTTTT.